Given below is one T cell receptor (beta chain) in context. Source study methods: Amplification of reference gene primers provided the estimated nucleated cell counts. Generated by immunoSEQ multiplex PCR, the TCRdb table keeps only in-frame clones and is missing some. Clone size and V and J calls were adopted from that table, with D and trimming inferred from the DNA. The sample lists some 130,000 clones, around 81% occurring once. V shed 6 bases and J shed 6 bases, with 13 bases lying between them. CDR1 is SGHRS, CDR2 YFSETQ, per germline. CDR3 size: 13 residues. The data were obtained in a study of blood T cell repertoires in COVID-19. Study context: The United States, Italy and Spain provided the acute and convalescent COVID-19 samples.

The sequence was collected from a human donor in a cohort sampled during active COVID-19. This chain uses TRBV5-1 with TRBJ2-1, with D possibly TRBD2 on 5 matching bases. Input material: peripheral blood. The chain's CDR3 is CASTSGVGNEQFF. CDR3 coding DNA: TGCGCCAGCACCTCCGGGGTGGGCAATGAGCAGTTCTTC.